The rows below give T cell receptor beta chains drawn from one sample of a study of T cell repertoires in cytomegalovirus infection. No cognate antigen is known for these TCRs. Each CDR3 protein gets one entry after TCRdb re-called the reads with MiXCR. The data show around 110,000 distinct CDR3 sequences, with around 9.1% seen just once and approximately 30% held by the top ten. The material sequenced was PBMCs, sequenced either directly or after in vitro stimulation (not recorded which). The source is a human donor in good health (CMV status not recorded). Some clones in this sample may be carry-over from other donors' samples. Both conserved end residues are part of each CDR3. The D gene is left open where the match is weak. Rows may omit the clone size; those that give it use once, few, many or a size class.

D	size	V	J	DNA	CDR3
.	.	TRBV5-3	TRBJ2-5	TGTGCCAGCAGCCCGGGGGGACAGAACCAAGAGACCCAGTACTTC	CASSPGGQNQETQYF
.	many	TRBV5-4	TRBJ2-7	TGTGCCAGCAGCGTCAGGACTGACACCTACGAGCAGTACTTC	CASSVRTDTYEQYF
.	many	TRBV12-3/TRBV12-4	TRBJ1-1	TGTGCCAGCAGTCCCGAAGGGGGTCGGACTGAAGCTTTCTTT	CASSPEGGRTEAFF
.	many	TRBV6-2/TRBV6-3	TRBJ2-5	TGTGCCAGCAGTTCGACCCAAGAGACCCAGTACTTC	CASSSTQETQYF
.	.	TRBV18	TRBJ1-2	TGTGCCAGCTCACCGCGCCAGGGCAGGGATGGCTACACCTTC	CASSPRQGRDGYTF
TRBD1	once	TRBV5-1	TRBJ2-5	TGCGCCAGCAGCTCCGTAGGACAGGCCCAAGAGACCCAGTACTTC	CASSSVGQAQETQYF
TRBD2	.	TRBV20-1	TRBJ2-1	TGCAGTGCGCCGAGGACTAGCGGGACTACACGAGCGGGGGATGAGCAGTTCTTC	CSAPRTSGTTRAGDEQFF
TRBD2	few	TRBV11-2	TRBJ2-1	TGTGCCAGCAGCCCGGGACTAGCGGGGGGGGGGGGGGATGAGCAGTTCTTC	CASSPGLAGGGGDEQFF
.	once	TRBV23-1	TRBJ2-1	TGCGCCAGCAGTAAACAGGTCTCCTACAATGAGCAGTTCTTC	CASSKQVSYNEQFF
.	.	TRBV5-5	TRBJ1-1	TGTGCCAGCAGTAAGGGGGGAACTGAAGCTTTCTTT	CASSKGGTEAFF
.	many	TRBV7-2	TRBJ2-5	TGTGCCAGCACCTTAGCCATACACCAAGAGACCCAGTACTTC	CASTLAIHQETQYF
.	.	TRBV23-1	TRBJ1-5	TGCGCCAGCAGTCAATCTAACGGCAGCAATCAGCCCCAGCATTTT	CASSQSNGSNQPQHF
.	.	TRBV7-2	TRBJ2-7	TGTGCCAGCAGCTTCGGGACTGCCTACGAGCAGTACTTC	CASSFGTAYEQYF
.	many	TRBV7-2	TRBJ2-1	TGTGCCAGCAGCTTAGGAGTCGGCCCCTACAATGAGCAGTTCTTC	CASSLGVGPYNEQFF
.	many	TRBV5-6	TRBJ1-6	TGTGCCAGCAGCTTGGGGGTTGATTCACCCCTCCACTTT	CASSLGVDSPLHF
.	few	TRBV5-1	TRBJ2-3	TGCGCCAGCAGCCGGGACATAAACACAGATACGCAGTATTTT	CASSRDINTDTQYF
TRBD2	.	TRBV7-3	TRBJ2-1	TGTGCCAGCAGCTTAAACGCAGGTACTAGCGCCAATGAGCAGTTCTTC	CASSLNAGTSANEQFF
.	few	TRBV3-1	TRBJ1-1	TGTGCCAGCAGCCAAGAATGGGCAGGAATCAACACTGAAGCTTTCTTT	CASSQEWAGINTEAFF
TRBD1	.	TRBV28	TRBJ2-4	TGTGCCAGCAGGGGGTCCGGGACAGCCGCCAAAAACATTCAGTACTTC	CASRGSGTAAKNIQYF
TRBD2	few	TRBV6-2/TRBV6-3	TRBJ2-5	TGTGCCAGCAGTTACGGTCGACTAGCGGGAGTCACCGAGACCCAGTACTTC	CASSYGRLAGVTETQYF
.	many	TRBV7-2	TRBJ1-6	TGTGCCAGCAGCTTATTGTGGAGAGCGGGGAATTCACCCCTCCACTTT	CASSLLWRAGNSPLHF
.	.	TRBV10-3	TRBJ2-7	TGTGCCATCAGCACGGACATCTACGAGCAGTACTTC	CAISTDIYEQYF
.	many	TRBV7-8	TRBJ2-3	TGTGCCAGCAGCTCCCGACAGGACCCTGGGGGAGATACGCAGTATTTT	CASSSRQDPGGDTQYF
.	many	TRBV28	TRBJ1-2	TGTGCCAGCAGCCCTCGGGGGTCACGCTATGGCTACACCTTC	CASSPRGSRYGYTF
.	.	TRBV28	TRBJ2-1	TGTGCCAGCAGTTGGGTCGGGCTAGCGAGAAATGAGCAGTTCTTC	CASSWVGLARNEQFF
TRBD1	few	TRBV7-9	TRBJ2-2	TGTGCCAGCAGTTCGACAGGGGCCCCCGCGAACACCGGGGAGCTGTTTTTT	CASSSTGAPANTGELFF
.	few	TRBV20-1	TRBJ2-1	TGCAGTGCTAGAGTCGGGAGTAACAATGAGCAGTTCTTC	CSARVGSNNEQFF
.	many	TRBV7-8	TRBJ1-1	TGTGCCAGCAGCTCAGGCGGCAAAAACACTGAAGCTTTCTTT	CASSSGGKNTEAFF
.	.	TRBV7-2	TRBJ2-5	TGTGCCAGCAGGAGGAGCTCCGAAGAGACCCAGTACTTC	CASRRSSEETQYF
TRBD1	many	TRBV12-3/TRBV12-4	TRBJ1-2	TGTGCCAGCAGGTCCGGGACAGGGGGCAGACTTTATGGCTACACCTTC	CASRSGTGGRLYGYTF
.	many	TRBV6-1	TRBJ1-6	TGTGCCACCAAGACAGTCTCGGATAATTCACCCCTCCACTTT	CATKTVSDNSPLHF
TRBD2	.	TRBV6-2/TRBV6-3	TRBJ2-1	TGTGCCAGCCGAGTTACGGGCGGGAGGGCGTCAAATGAGCAGTTCTTC	CASRVTGGRASNEQFF
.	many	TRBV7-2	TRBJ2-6	TGTGCCAGCAGCTTAGCCCCAGGGGGGGCCAACGTCCTGACTTTC	CASSLAPGGANVLTF
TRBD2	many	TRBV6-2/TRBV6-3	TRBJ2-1	TGTGCCAGCAGTTATGGACTAGCGGGAGGTTCATACAATGAGCAGTTCTTC	CASSYGLAGGSYNEQFF
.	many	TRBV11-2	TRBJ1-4	TGTGCCAGCAGGTTAGCAGGAGGAACTGAAAAACTGTTTTTT	CASRLAGGTEKLFF
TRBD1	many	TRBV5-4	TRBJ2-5	TGTGCCAGCAGCTCACCGGGACAGCAAGAGACCCAGTACTTC	CASSSPGQQETQYF
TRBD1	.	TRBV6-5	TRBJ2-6	TGTGCCAGCAGTTTCCAGGGGGCTGGGGCCAACGTCCTGACTTTC	CASSFQGAGANVLTF
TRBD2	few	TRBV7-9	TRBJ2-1	TGTGCCAGCAGCTTAAATCTAGCGGGAGGTAGCGATGAGCAGTTCTTC	CASSLNLAGGSDEQFF
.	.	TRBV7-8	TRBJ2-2	TGTGCCAGCAGCTTAGAGTTAGGAGGACTTCACACCGGGGAGCTGTTTTTT	CASSLELGGLHTGELFF
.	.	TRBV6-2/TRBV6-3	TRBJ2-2	TGTGCCAGCAGCTCCGATGGGGGCTTCACCGGGGAGCTGTTTTTT	CASSSDGGFTGELFF
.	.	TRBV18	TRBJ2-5	TGTGCCAGCTCACCCAGGGGCCACCAAGAGACCCAGTACTTC	CASSPRGHQETQYF
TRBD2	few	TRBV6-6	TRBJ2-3	TGTGCCAGCAGTTACTCGATGTCTCTAGCGGGAGATACGCAGTATTTT	CASSYSMSLAGDTQYF
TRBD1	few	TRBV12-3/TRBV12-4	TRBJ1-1	TGTGCCAGCAGAATATCGACAGGGCCCACTGAAGCTTTCTTT	CASRISTGPTEAFF
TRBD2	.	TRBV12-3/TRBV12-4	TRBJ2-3	TGTGCCAGCAGTTTGGGGTCTAGCGGGAGTCTCACAGATACGCAGTATTTT	CASSLGSSGSLTDTQYF
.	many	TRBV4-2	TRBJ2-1	TGTGCCAGCAGCCGGTCAGTCTCAGGGAATGAGCAGTTCTTC	CASSRSVSGNEQFF
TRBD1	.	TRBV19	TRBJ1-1	TGTGCCAGTAGTCCCCGGGACAGAGTCACTGAAGCTTTCTTT	CASSPRDRVTEAFF
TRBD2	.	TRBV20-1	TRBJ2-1	TGCAGTGCTAGCGGGGGGAATGAGCAGTTCTTC	CSASGGNEQFF
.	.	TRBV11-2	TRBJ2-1	TGTGCCAGCAGCCCTCTACGGGGAGGGGGCTCCTACAATGAGCAGTTCTTC	CASSPLRGGGSYNEQFF
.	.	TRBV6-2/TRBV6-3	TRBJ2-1	TGTGCCAGCAGTTACTCGTTCCGGGACGGAAGGCTAAGCTCCTACAATGAGCAGTTCTTC	CASSYSFRDGRLSSYNEQFF
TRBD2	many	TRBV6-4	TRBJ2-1	TGTGCCAGCAGTGAGGGGACTAGCAATGAGCAGTTCTTC	CASSEGTSNEQFF
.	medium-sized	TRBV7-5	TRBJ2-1	.	CISVPEAASGDYNEQFF
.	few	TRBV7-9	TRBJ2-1	TGTGCCAGCAGCTTAGATGTCTACCATGAGCAGTTCTTC	CASSLDVYHEQFF
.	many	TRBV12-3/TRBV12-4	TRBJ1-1	TGTGCCAGCAGTTTTGTTATCCAGAGGCCCTGGAACACTGAAGCTTTCTTT	CASSFVIQRPWNTEAFF
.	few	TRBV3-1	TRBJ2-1	TGTGCCAGCAGCCGAGGTAGCCCTACTAGGAGGAACAATGAGCAGTTCTTC	CASSRGSPTRRNNEQFF
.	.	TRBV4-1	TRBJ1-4	TGCGCCAGCAGCCAAGCCCTCGGGTTTAATGAAAAACTGTTTTTT	CASSQALGFNEKLFF
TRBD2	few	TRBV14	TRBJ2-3	TGTGCCAGCAACCTACAAAGACAGAAATTCGGACTAGCGGGAGGCTTTGTCACAGATACGCAGTATTTT	CASNLQRQKFGLAGGFVTDTQYF
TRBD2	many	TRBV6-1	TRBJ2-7	TGTGCCAGCAGTTCGGGACTAGATTCCTACGAGCAGTACTTC	CASSSGLDSYEQYF